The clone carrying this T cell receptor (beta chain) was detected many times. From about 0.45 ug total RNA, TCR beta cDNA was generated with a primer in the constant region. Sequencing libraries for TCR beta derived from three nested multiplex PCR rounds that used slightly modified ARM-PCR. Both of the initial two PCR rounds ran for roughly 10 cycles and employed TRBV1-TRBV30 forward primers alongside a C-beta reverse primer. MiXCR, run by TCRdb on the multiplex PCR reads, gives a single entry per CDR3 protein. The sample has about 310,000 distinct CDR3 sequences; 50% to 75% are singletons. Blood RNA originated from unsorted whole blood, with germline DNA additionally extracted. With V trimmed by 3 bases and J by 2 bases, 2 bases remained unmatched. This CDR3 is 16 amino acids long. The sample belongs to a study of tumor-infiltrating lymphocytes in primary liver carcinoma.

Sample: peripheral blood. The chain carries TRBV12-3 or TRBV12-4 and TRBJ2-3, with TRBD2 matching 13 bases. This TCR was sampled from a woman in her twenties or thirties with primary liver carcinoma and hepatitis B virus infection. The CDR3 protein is CASSFTSGRATDTQYF. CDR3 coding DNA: TGTGCCAGCAGTTTTACTAGCGGGAGGGCCACAGATACGCAGTATTTT.